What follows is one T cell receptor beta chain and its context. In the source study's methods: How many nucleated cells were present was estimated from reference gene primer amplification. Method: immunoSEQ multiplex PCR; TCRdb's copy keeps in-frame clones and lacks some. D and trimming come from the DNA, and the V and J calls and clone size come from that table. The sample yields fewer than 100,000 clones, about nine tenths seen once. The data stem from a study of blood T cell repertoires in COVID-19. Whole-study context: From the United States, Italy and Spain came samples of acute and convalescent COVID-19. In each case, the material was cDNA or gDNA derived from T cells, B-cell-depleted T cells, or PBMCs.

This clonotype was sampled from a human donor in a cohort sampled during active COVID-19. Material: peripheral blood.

CDR3 in amino acids: CASSPRLASGNTIYF. Written as DNA, the CDR3 is TGTGCCAGCAGCCCACGTCTGGCCTCTGGAAACACCATATATTTT. The J gene is TRBJ1-3, the V gene TRBV9; the D is unclear. Trimming left V 4 bases short and J 0 bases short, with 11 bases between. Germline V gene sequence: CDR1 SGDLS, CDR2 YYNGEE. This CDR3 has 15 amino acids.